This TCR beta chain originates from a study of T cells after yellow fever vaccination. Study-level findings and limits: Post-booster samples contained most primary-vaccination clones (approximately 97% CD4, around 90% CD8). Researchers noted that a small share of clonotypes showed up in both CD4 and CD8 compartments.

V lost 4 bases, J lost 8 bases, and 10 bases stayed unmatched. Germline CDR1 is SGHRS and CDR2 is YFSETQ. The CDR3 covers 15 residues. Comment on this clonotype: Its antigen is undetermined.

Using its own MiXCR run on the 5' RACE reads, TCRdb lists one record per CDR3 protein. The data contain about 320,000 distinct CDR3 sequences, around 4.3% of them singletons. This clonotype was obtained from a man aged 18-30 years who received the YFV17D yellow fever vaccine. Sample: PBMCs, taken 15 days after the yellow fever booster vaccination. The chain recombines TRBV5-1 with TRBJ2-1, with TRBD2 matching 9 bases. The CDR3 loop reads CASSLSGGESDEQFF. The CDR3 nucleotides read TGCGCCAGCAGCCTTAGCGGGGGCGAGAGCGATGAGCAGTTCTTC.